The clone carrying this T cell receptor beta chain was detected a few times. The record originates from a study of blood T cells in healthy people across ages. A J-beta primer mix and a sample-barcoded 5' primer were used in a second PCR of about 6 to 12 cycles. TCRdb analysed the 5' RACE reads with MiXCR anew, one entry per CDR3 protein. The table shows under 1,000,000 distinct CDR3 sequences, with about 37% occurring only once. The CDR3 covers 12 residues. Trimming removed 4 bases from V and 13 bases from J; junction bases left unmatched: 9. The chain links TRBV12-3 or TRBV12-4 to TRBJ2-5; 7 bases align to TRBD2. This sequence originates from a man between 18 and 35 years old in good health. Material for sequencing was blood. The CDR3 is CASSSGLPRGYF. CDR3 bases: TGTGCCAGCAGTTCGGGACTACCGAGGGGGTACTTC.